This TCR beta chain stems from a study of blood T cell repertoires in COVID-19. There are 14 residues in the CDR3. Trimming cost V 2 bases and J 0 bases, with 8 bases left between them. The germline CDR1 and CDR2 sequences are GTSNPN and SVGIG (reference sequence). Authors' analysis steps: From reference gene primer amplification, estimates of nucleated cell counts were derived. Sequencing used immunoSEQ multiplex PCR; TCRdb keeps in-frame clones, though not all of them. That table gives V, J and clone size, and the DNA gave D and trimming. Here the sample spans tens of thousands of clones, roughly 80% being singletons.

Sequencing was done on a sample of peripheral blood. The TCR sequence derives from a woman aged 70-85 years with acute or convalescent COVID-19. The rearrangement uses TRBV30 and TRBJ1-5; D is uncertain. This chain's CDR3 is CAWSPRYSNQPQHF. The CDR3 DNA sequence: TGTGCCTGGAGTCCGAGGTATAGCAATCAGCCCCAGCATTTT.